The rows below give T cell receptor beta chains drawn from one sample of a study of T cell responses to AZD1222 COVID-19 vaccine. TCRdb's copy holds only in-frame clones and misses some; the assay was immunoSEQ multiplex PCR. Among roughly 93,000 clones listed, 86% were seen once. Material: peripheral blood, obtained on day 0 of AZD1222 vaccination. These receptor sequences come from an adult in good health. CDR3s include the opening cysteine and the closing phenylalanine or tryptophan. Fields, in order: J gene, D gene, clone size, V gene, CDR3 protein, CDR3 DNA. D genes are given only for firm matches. Not every row has a clone size; where given, it reads once, few, many or a size class.

j_call: TRBJ2-1
d_call: TRBD1
clone_size: .
v_call: TRBV3-1/TRBV3-2
cdr3_aa: CASSQAQGAGNEQFF
cdr3_nt: TGTGCCAGCAGCCAAGCTCAGGGGGCTGGGAATGAGCAGTTCTTC

j_call: TRBJ2-7
d_call: .
clone_size: .
v_call: TRBV20-1
cdr3_aa: CSATDPSEQYF
cdr3_nt: TGCAGTGCTACAGACCCCAGCGAGCAGTACTTC

j_call: TRBJ1-1
d_call: .
clone_size: once
v_call: TRBV4-1
cdr3_aa: CASSHQNMNTEAFF
cdr3_nt: TGCGCCAGCAGCCACCAGAATATGAACACTGAAGCTTTCTTT

j_call: TRBJ1-6
d_call: TRBD1
clone_size: .
v_call: TRBV27
cdr3_aa: CASSSTGQGVSPLHF
cdr3_nt: TGTGCCAGCAGTTCCACGGGACAGGGTGTTTCACCCCTCCACTTT

j_call: TRBJ1-3
d_call: .
clone_size: .
v_call: TRBV5-1
cdr3_aa: CASSLAGRVAGNTIYF
cdr3_nt: TGCGCCAGCAGCTTGGCTGGCAGGGTGGCTGGAAACACCATATATTTT

j_call: TRBJ2-1
d_call: TRBD1
clone_size: .
v_call: TRBV15
cdr3_aa: CATSGGTGHYNEQFF
cdr3_nt: TGTGCCACCAGCGGGGGGACAGGGCACTACAATGAGCAGTTCTTC

j_call: TRBJ2-5
d_call: .
clone_size: .
v_call: TRBV7-8
cdr3_aa: CASSLVAVLETQYF
cdr3_nt: TGTGCCAGCAGCTTAGTGGCGGTCCTTGAGACCCAGTACTTC

j_call: TRBJ1-1
d_call: .
clone_size: .
v_call: TRBV28
cdr3_aa: CASSLGRVTEAFF
cdr3_nt: TGTGCCAGCAGTTTAGGGAGGGTCACTGAAGCTTTCTTT

j_call: TRBJ2-1
d_call: .
clone_size: .
v_call: TRBV10-3
cdr3_aa: CAIRMEGSDEQFF
cdr3_nt: TGTGCCATCAGAATGGAGGGTAGCGATGAGCAGTTCTTC

j_call: TRBJ2-5
d_call: TRBD1
clone_size: .
v_call: TRBV5-1
cdr3_aa: CASSLEGALPQETQYF
cdr3_nt: TGCGCCAGCAGCTTGGAGGGGGCCTTACCTCAAGAGACCCAGTACTTC

j_call: TRBJ2-7
d_call: TRBD2
clone_size: .
v_call: TRBV4-2
cdr3_aa: CASSQDPLAGDEQYF
cdr3_nt: TGTGCCAGCAGCCAAGATCCCCTAGCGGGGGATGAGCAGTACTTC

j_call: TRBJ1-3
d_call: .
clone_size: .
v_call: TRBV30
cdr3_aa: CAWTAGSSGNTIYF
cdr3_nt: TGTGCCTGGACGGCAGGGAGCTCTGGAAACACCATATATTTT

j_call: TRBJ1-1
d_call: .
clone_size: .
v_call: TRBV5-1
cdr3_aa: CASSLALRLMDTEAFF
cdr3_nt: TGCGCCAGCAGCTTGGCGCTCCGATTAATGGACACTGAAGCTTTCTTT

j_call: TRBJ1-2
d_call: .
clone_size: .
v_call: TRBV12-5
cdr3_aa: CASGPPGALYGYTF
cdr3_nt: TGTGCTAGTGGCCCCCCGGGGGCTCTCTATGGCTACACCTTC

j_call: TRBJ1-2
d_call: .
clone_size: .
v_call: TRBV6-1
cdr3_aa: CASKDSQNYGYTF
cdr3_nt: TGTGCCAGCAAAGATTCCCAGAACTATGGCTACACCTTC

j_call: TRBJ2-5
d_call: .
clone_size: .
v_call: TRBV11-1
cdr3_aa: CASMPKGQGTQTQYF
cdr3_nt: TGTGCCAGCATGCCCAAGGGTCAGGGCACGCAGACCCAGTACTTC

j_call: TRBJ2-1
d_call: TRBD1
clone_size: .
v_call: TRBV15
cdr3_aa: CATSGRGLSYNEQFF
cdr3_nt: TGTGCCACCAGTGGCAGGGGGCTATCCTACAATGAGCAGTTCTTC

j_call: TRBJ1-5
d_call: .
clone_size: .
v_call: TRBV7-2
cdr3_aa: CASSLIDGNQPQHF
cdr3_nt: TGTGCCAGCAGTCTAATTGACGGCAATCAGCCCCAGCATTTT

j_call: TRBJ1-5
d_call: TRBD1
clone_size: .
v_call: TRBV6-5
cdr3_aa: CASSSGQGSQPQHF
cdr3_nt: TGTGCCAGCAGTTCCGGACAGGGTAGTCAGCCCCAGCATTTT

j_call: TRBJ1-2
d_call: .
clone_size: .
v_call: TRBV29-1
cdr3_aa: CSVEGQLSRGVRGYTF
cdr3_nt: TGCAGCGTTGAAGGCCAGCTCTCCCGAGGGGTCAGAGGCTACACCTTC

j_call: TRBJ2-7
d_call: .
clone_size: once
v_call: TRBV5-5
cdr3_aa: CASSPGTTYEQYF
cdr3_nt: TGTGCCAGCAGCCCGGGAACCACCTACGAGCAGTACTTC

j_call: TRBJ2-2
d_call: .
clone_size: .
v_call: TRBV19
cdr3_aa: CASSTLRAGELFF
cdr3_nt: TGTGCCAGTAGTACGCTCAGGGCCGGGGAGCTGTTTTTT

j_call: TRBJ2-1
d_call: TRBD2
clone_size: once
v_call: TRBV4-2
cdr3_aa: CASSQGHTSGSWDNEQFF
cdr3_nt: TGTGCCAGCAGCCAAGGCCACACTAGCGGGAGCTGGGACAATGAGCAGTTCTTC

j_call: TRBJ1-4
d_call: .
clone_size: .
v_call: TRBV18
cdr3_aa: CASSPRQIIATNEKLFF
cdr3_nt: TGTGCCAGCTCACCCCGACAGATTATTGCAACTAATGAAAAACTGTTTTTT

j_call: TRBJ2-2
d_call: .
clone_size: .
v_call: TRBV21-1
cdr3_aa: CASSKEEQGTPSAGELFF
cdr3_nt: TGTGCCAGCAGCAAAGAGGAACAGGGTACCCCCTCCGCCGGGGAGCTGTTTTTT

j_call: TRBJ2-4
d_call: TRBD1
clone_size: .
v_call: TRBV7-9
cdr3_aa: CASSLGQGGKNIQYF
cdr3_nt: TGTGCCAGCAGCCTGGGACAGGGCGGCAAAAACATTCAGTACTTC

j_call: TRBJ1-1
d_call: .
clone_size: .
v_call: TRBV18
cdr3_aa: CASSPGLGGGTEAFF
cdr3_nt: TGTGCCAGCTCACCGGGTTTGGGAGGCGGCACTGAAGCTTTCTTT

j_call: TRBJ1-2
d_call: .
clone_size: .
v_call: TRBV23-1
cdr3_aa: CASSPPLKTVYGYTF
cdr3_nt: TGCGCCAGCAGTCCCCCTCTAAAGACAGTCTATGGCTACACCTTC

j_call: TRBJ2-3
d_call: .
clone_size: .
v_call: TRBV7-2
cdr3_aa: CASSFMADTDTQYF
cdr3_nt: TGTGCCAGCAGCTTTATGGCGGACACAGATACGCAGTATTTT

j_call: TRBJ2-1
d_call: TRBD2
clone_size: .
v_call: TRBV4-2
cdr3_aa: CASSPVGLAGGGDNEQFF
cdr3_nt: TGTGCCAGCAGCCCCGTCGGACTAGCGGGGGGCGGGGACAATGAGCAGTTCTTC

j_call: TRBJ2-1
d_call: TRBD2
clone_size: .
v_call: TRBV7-2
cdr3_aa: CASSSPNSGEAEQFF
cdr3_nt: TGTGCCAGCAGCTCCCCCAATAGCGGGGAGGCTGAGCAGTTCTTC

j_call: TRBJ1-5
d_call: .
clone_size: .
v_call: TRBV5-1
cdr3_aa: CASSLSDNQPQHF
cdr3_nt: TGCGCCAGCAGCTTGAGCGACAATCAGCCCCAGCATTTT